This T cell receptor (beta chain) stems from a study of patients and donors after allogeneic stem cell transplantation. The CDR3 consists of 16 residues. The ends were cut back, 0 bases at V and 5 bases at J, with 15 bases in the middle. The germline gives CDR1 MNHNS, CDR2 SASEGT. TCRdb independently ran MiXCR on the RT-PCR reads; one entry per CDR3 protein. Here the sample spans 200,000 to 250,000 distinct CDR3 sequences, roughly 13% being singletons. This clonotype turned up a few times. The clonotype originates from a human donor who was either an allogeneic HSCT recipient or a stem cell or donor lymphocyte infusion donor (not recorded which). It is not recorded whose cells these are; they may come from a transplant donor. Sample: blood, either unsorted or a sorted T cell fraction (not recorded which). V gene TRBV6-1 combines with J gene TRBJ2-3, with TRBD1 as a possible D gene (5 bases). This CDR3 is CASSEAPPKRGDTQYF. The CDR3 DNA reads as TGTGCCAGCAGTGAAGCCCCTCCCAAAAGGGGAGATACGCAGTATTTT.